This paragraph covers one T cell receptor beta chain sequence. These data are taken from a study of T cell clones after liver transplantation. CDR1 MDHEN and CDR2 SYDVKM come from the germline V gene. With 5 bases clipped from V and 6 bases from J, the junction kept 8 bases outside the gene matches. The CDR3 extends over 15 amino acids. Some clones are missing from TCRdb's copy, which holds only in-frame ones; the method was immunoSEQ multiplex PCR. There are 75,000 to 100,000 clones in the sample; around four fifths occur only once, and less than 0.6% lies in the top ten. The chain employs TRBV28 and TRBJ2-1, with 9 bases fitting TRBD1. This specimen consisted of CD4+ T cells from blood, obtained about 46 months after liver transplant. The receptor's source is a human patient who received a liver transplant. Some T cells may be supplied by the graft donor. CDR3 nucleotide sequence: TGTGCCAGCAGTCCTACAGGGGGCAGGGGCAATGAGCAGTTCTTC. It codes for CASSPTGGRGNEQFF.